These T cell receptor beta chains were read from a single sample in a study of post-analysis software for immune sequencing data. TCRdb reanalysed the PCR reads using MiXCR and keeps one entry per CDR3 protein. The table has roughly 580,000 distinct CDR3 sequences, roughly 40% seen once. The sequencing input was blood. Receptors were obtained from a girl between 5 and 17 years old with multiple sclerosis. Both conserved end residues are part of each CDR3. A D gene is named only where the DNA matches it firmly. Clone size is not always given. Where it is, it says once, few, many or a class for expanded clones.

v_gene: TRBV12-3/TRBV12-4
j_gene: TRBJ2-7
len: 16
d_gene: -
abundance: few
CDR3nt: TGTGCCAGCAGCCCTGGGGGAGCGGCCAGCTCCTACGAGCAGTACTTC
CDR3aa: CASSPGGAASSYEQYF

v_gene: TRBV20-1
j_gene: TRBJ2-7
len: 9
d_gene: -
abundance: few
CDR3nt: TGCAGTGGCCCCTACGAGCAGTACTTC
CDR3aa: CSGPYEQYF

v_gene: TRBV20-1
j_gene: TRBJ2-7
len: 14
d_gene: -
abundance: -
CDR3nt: TGCAGTGCAATGACGGGACCCGCCCTGGGCGAGCAGTACTTC
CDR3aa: CSAMTGPALGEQYF

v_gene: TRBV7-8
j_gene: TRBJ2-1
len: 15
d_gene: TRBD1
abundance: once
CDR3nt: TGTGCCAGCAGCATTGGACAGGGGGCGCGGAATGAGCAGTTCTTC
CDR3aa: CASSIGQGARNEQFF

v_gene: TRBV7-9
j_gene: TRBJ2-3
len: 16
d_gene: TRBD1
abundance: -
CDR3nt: TGTGCCAGCAGCAAGGCAGGGGGCCTACTCACAGATACGCAGTATTTT
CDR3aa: CASSKAGGLLTDTQYF

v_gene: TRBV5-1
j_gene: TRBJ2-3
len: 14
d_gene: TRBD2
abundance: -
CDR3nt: TGCGCCAGCAGCTTGAGGGAGGGCCGGGGAGGGCAGTATTTT
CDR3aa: CASSLREGRGGQYF

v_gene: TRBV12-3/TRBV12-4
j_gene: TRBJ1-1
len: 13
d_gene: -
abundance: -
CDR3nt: TGTGCCAGCACCCCCGGCCGGGTTACTGAAGCTTTCTTT
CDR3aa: CASTPGRVTEAFF

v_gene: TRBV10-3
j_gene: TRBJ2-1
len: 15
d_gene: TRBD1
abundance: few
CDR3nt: TGTGCCATCAGTGGGCCGGGACAGGGGTGGAATGAGCAGTTCTTC
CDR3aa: CAISGPGQGWNEQFF

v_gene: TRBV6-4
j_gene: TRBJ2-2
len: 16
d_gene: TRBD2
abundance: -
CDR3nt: TGTGCCAGCAGTGACTCGACTAGCGGGAACACCGGGGAGCTGTTTTTT
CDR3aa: CASSDSTSGNTGELFF

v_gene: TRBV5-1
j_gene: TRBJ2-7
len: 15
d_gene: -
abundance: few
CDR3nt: TGCGCCAGCAGCTTGGCCCATGCGGACTCCTACGAGCAGTACTTC
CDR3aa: CASSLAHADSYEQYF

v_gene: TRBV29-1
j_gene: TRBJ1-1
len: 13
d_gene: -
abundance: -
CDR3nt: TGCAGCGTTGAAGGGACACAGAACACTGAAGCTTTCTTT
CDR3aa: CSVEGTQNTEAFF

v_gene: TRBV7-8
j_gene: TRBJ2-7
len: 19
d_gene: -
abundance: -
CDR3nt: TGTGCCAGCAGCTTAGCGCGGGGCAGGGGGGCCGTGGGATTCTACGAGCAGTACTTC
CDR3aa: CASSLARGRGAVGFYEQYF

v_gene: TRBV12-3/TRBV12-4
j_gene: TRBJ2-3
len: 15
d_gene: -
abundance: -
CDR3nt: TGTGCCAGCAGTGGATCATACCTCAGCACAGATACGCAGTATTTT
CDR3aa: CASSGSYLSTDTQYF

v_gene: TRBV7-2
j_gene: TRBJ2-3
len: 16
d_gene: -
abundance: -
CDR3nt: TGTGCCAGCAGCTTAAACGTGGCTAGCCCCCGAGATACGCAGTATTTT
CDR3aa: CASSLNVASPRDTQYF

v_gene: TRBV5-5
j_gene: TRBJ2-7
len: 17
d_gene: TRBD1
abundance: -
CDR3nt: TGTGCCAGCAGCTTGGCCCCTGGACAGGGCCCACCCTACGAGCAGTACTTC
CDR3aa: CASSLAPGQGPPYEQYF

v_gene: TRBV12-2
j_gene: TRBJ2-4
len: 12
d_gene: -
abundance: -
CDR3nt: TGTGCAAGTCGCTTATTCGCCTATGGGCAGTACTTC
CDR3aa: CASRLFAYGQYF

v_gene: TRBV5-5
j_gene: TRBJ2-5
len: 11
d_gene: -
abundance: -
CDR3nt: TGTGTCAGCAGCTTGAGAGAGACCCAGTACTTC
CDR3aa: CVSSLRETQYF

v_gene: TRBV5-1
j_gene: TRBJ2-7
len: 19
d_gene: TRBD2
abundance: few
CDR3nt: TGCGCCAGCAGCTCGAAACTAGCGGGGAGCGTCTCAGGGGCCTACGAGCAGTACTTC
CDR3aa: CASSSKLAGSVSGAYEQYF

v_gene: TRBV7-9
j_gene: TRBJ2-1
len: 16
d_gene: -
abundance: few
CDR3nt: TGTGCCAGCAGCTTAGGAATGGGGGGGCGCCGCAATGAGCAGTTCTTC
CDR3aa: CASSLGMGGRRNEQFF

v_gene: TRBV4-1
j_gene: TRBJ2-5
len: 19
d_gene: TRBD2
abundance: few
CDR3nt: TGCGCCAGCAGCCACGGGACTAGCGGGAGTGAGGTGGCTATCGAGACCCAGTACTTC
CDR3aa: CASSHGTSGSEVAIETQYF

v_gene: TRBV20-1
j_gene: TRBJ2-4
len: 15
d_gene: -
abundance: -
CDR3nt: TGCAGTGCTCGAAGGGAGCGACTAGCCAAAAACATTCAGTACTTC
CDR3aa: CSARRERLAKNIQYF

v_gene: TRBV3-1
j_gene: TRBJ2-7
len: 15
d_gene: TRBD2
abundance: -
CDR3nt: TGTGCCAGCAGCTTCCTTGGACTAGCGGTTTACGAGCAGTACTTC
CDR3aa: CASSFLGLAVYEQYF

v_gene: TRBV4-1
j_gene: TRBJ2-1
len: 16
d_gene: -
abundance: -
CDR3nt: TGCGCCAGCAGCCACCTGGGGAAGCTATCGGGAAATGAGCAGTTCTTC
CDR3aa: CASSHLGKLSGNEQFF

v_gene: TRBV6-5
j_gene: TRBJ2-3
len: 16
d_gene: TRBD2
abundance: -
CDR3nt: TGTGCCAGCAGGGTGGTGGGTAGCGGGAGCACAGATACGCAGTATTTT
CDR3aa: CASRVVGSGSTDTQYF

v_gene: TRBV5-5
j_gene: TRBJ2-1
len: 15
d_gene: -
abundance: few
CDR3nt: TGTGCCAGCAGCTATGTGACAACCCCCTACAATGAGCAGTTCTTC
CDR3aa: CASSYVTTPYNEQFF

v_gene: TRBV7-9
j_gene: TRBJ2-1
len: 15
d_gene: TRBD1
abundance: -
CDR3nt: TGTGCCAGCAGCTTACAAGGGACAGGGGGCCATGAGCAGTTCTTC
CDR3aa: CASSLQGTGGHEQFF

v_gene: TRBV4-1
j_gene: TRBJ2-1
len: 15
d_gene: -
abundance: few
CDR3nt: TGCGCCAGCAGCCAAGATCGGGCAGGCTTCAATGAGCAGTTCTTC
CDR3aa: CASSQDRAGFNEQFF

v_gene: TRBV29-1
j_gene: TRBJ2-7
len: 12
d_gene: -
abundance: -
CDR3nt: TGCAGCGTATGGGTCCCGCCCTACGAGCAGTACTTC
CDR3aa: CSVWVPPYEQYF

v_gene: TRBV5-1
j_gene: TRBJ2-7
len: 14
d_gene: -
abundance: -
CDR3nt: TGCGCCAGCAGCTTCAACTGGGGTTCTTACGAGCAGTACTTC
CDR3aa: CASSFNWGSYEQYF

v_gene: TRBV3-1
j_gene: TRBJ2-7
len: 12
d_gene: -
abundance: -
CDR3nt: TGTGCCAGCAGCCAGACCGAGGCCGAGCAGTACTTC
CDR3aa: CASSQTEAEQYF

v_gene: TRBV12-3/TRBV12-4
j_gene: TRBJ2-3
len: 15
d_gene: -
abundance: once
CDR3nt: TGTGCCAGCAGTTTGAACAGGCGCAACACAGATACGGAATATTTT
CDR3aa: CASSLNRRNTDTEYF

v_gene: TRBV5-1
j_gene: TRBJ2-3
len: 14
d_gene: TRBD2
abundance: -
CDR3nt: TGCGCCAGCAGCCCTGGGAGGGACACAGATACGCAGTATTTT
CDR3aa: CASSPGRDTDTQYF

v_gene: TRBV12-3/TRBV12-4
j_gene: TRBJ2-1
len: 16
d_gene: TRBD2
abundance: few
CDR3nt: TGTGCCAGCAGTTTGGCTAGCGGGATAGATACCGATGAGCAGTTCTTC
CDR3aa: CASSLASGIDTDEQFF

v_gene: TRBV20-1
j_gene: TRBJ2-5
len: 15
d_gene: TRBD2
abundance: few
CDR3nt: TGCAGTGCTAGATCCGGGGCTAGCGGGATAGAGACCCAGTACTTC
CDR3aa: CSARSGASGIETQYF

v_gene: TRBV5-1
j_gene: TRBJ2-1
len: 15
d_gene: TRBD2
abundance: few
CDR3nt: TGCGCCAGCAGCTTGGAAGGAGCGGGGGACAATGAGCAGTTCTTC
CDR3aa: CASSLEGAGDNEQFF

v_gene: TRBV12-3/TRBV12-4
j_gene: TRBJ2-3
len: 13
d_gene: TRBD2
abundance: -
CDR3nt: TGTGCCAGCAGTTTAGCGGGGACTAGCTGCCAGTATTTT
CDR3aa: CASSLAGTSCQYF

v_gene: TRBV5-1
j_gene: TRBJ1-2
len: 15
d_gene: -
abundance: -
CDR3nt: TGCGCCAGCAGCTTCGCACCACAGGGCGGCTATGGCTACACCTTC
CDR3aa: CASSFAPQGGYGYTF

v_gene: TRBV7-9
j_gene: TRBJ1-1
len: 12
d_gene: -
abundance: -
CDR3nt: TGTGCCAGCACCGGACAAGGCACTGAAGCTTTCTTT
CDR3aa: CASTGQGTEAFF

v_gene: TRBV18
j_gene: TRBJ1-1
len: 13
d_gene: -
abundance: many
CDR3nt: TGTGCCAGCTCACCACCCATGGCCCAGGGGGCTTTCTTT
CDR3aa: CASSPPMAQGAFF

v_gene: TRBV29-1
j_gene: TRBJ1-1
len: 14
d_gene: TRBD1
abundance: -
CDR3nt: TGCAGCGTTGAAATCGACAGGGGGAACACTGAAGCTTTCTTT
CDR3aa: CSVEIDRGNTEAFF

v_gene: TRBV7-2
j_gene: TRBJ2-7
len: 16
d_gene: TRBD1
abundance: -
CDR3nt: TGTGCCAGCAGCTCGCCCACGACAGGGGCCTCCTACGAGCAGTACTTC
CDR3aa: CASSSPTTGASYEQYF

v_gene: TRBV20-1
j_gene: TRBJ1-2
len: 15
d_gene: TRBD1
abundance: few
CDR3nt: TGCAGTGCTAGAGATCTTGGCAGGGGGAACTATGGCTACACCTTC
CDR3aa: CSARDLGRGNYGYTF

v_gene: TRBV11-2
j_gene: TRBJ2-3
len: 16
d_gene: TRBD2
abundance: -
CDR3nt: TGTGCCAGCAGCCCCCTTAGCGGGGGGGCATCAGATACGCAGTATTTT
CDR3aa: CASSPLSGGASDTQYF

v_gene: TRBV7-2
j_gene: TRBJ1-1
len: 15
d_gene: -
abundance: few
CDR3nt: TGTGCCAGCAGCTTAGAACTGGGGGTGAACACTGAAGCTTTCTTT
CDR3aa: CASSLELGVNTEAFF

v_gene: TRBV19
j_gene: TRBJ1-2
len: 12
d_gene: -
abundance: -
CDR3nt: TGTGCCAGTGGAAAGGGAGATTATGGCTACACCTTC
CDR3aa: CASGKGDYGYTF

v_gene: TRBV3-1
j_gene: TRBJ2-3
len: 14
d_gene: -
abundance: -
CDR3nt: TGTGCCAGCAGCCAAGATACACAGGGAGATACGCAGTATTTT
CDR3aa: CASSQDTQGDTQYF